The clone carrying this TCR beta chain is a singleton in its sample. Antigen: not known. This sample was taken from a study of blood T cells in healthy people across ages. Across the whole study: Per every two T cells, about one barcoded beta molecule was captured by template switching. Points from the study as a whole: Diversity estimates drawn from one million T cells were deemed underestimates. Both higher diversity and more naive CD4+ cells marked long-lived donors when set against aged donors.

With a J-beta primer mix and a sample-barcoded 5' primer, a second PCR ran about 7 to 12 cycles. TCRdb independently ran MiXCR on the 5' RACE reads; one entry per CDR3 protein. Of roughly 860,000 distinct CDR3 sequences in the sample, approximately 65% were seen once. Trimming removed 3 bases from V and 8 bases from J; junction bases left unmatched: 12. The germline V gene encodes CDR1 SGDLS and CDR2 YYNGEE. The CDR3 covers 16 residues. Healthy individuals of Caucasian origin from Russia, aged about 6 to 100, served as donors. The TCR originated in a man aged 30 to 39 in good health. The J gene is TRBJ2-1, the V gene TRBV9; 9 bases align to TRBD2. Source material: blood. CDR3 DNA: TGTGCCAGCAGCGAGGGGGTCCAGCGGGGGGTTCATGAGCAGTTCTTC. Amino acid sequence: CASSEGVQRGVHEQFF.